This TCR beta chain was sequenced for a study of CD8+CD57+ T cells in acquired aplastic anemia. The germline V gene has CDR1 LNHNV and CDR2 YYDKDF (reference sequence). This CDR3 is built from 14 residues. V was pared by 0 bases and J by 8 bases, with 13 bases between. Genomic DNA served as template for TCR beta VDJ and CDR3 profiling. TCRdb re-called the reads with MiXCR, one entry per CDR3 protein. The table shows 100,000 to 150,000 distinct CDR3 sequences, with around 48% occurring only once. This TCR derives from a human donor in good health, serving as a control. The chain uses TRBV15 and TRBJ1-2, with D tentatively TRBD1 (6 bases). Source material: sorted CD4+, CD8+, or CD8+CD57+ T cells (not recorded which) from PBMCs. Here the CDR3 reads CATSRDQTGYGYTF. In DNA, the CDR3 is TGTGCCACCAGCAGAGATCAAACAGGGTACGGCTACACCTTC.